The following is a TCR beta chain sequence with its context. The sample carries other DNA sequences with the same CDR3. The PCR had 60 Vbeta and 13 Jbeta primers. The protocol was immunoSEQ multiplex PCR, while the TCRdb copy is restricted to in-frame clones and leaves out a portion. The sample has around 160,000 clones, around 79% seen once; the top ten hold about 7.4%. The J segment lost 4 bases and the V segment lost 0 bases, leaving 1 base of the junction unmatched. In germline, CDR1 is GTSNPN, CDR2 SVGIG (reference sequence). The CDR3 runs 13 residues. The sample belongs to a study of cytomegalovirus exposure and HLA in healthy donors.

This TCR derives from a male donor in good health and CMV-seropositive. The chain uses TRBV30 and TRBJ1-2; 8 nucleotides match TRBD1. The sample consisted of PBMCs. The CDR3 protein is CAWSVGTGYGYTF. The DNA of the CDR3 is TGTGCCTGGAGTGTGGGGACAGGCTATGGCTACACCTTC.